The 21 T cell receptor beta chains below come from one sample, sequenced in a study of blood T cell repertoires in COVID-19. Produced via immunoSEQ multiplex PCR; TCRdb's table is partial and in-frame only. The sample holds tens of thousands of clones, about four fifths seen once. The sequenced sample consisted of peripheral blood. These receptors were taken from a man in his fifties or sixties with COVID-19, enrolled during active disease.

The genes are TRBV19 and TRBJ2-3; D is uncertain. Germline V gene data show CDR1 as LNHDA and CDR2 as SQIVND (reference sequence). V lost 0 bases and J 1 base, leaving 5 bases between the germline ends. CDR3 size: 14 residues. Here the CDR3 DNA reads TGTGCCAGTAGTATAGACTCGGGCACAGATACGCAGTATTTT. Translating it yields CASSIDSGTDTQYF.

This clone occurred once. The chain uses TRBV6-5 and TRBJ2-7, with D perhaps matching TRBD2 (6 bases). V dropped 6 bases and J dropped 6 bases, with 15 bases sitting between them. The germline CDR1 and CDR2 sequences are MNHEY and SVGAGI. This CDR3 has 13 amino acids. The CDR3 sequence: CASSRDSSGEQYF. The CDR3, as DNA: TGTGCCAGCAGCCGGGACTCGTCAGGCGAGCAGTACTTC.

Notes on this clone: At one boundary the junction diverges from the germline segment, which might be a read error. The chain links TRBV12-3 or TRBV12-4 to TRBJ2-1; D unclear. The CDR3 has 11 amino acids. Here the CDR3 reads CASSLGQVPIF. Written as DNA, the CDR3 is TGTGCCAGCAGTTTAGGGCAAGTGCCAATCTTC.

In its sample, this clone was seen a few times. The chain uses TRBV29-1 and TRBJ1-2, with TRBD1 identical over 9 bases. The length of the CDR3 is 12 residues. The V gene's germline CDR1 is SQVTM and CDR2 ANQGSEA. The J segment lost 10 bases and the V segment lost 7 bases, leaving 10 bases of the junction unmatched. CDR3 amino acids: CSAQRGTGTYTF. The CDR3 bases are TGCAGCGCCCAAAGGGGGACAGGGACCTACACCTTC. The full variable domain, completed using reference TRBV29-1 and TRBJ1-2, is SAVISQKPSRDICQRGTSLTIQCQVDSQVTMMFWYRQQPGQSLTLIATANQGSEATYESGFVIDKFPISRPNLTFSTLTVSNMSPEDSSIYLCSAQRGTGTYTFGSGTRLTVV.

The chain couples TRBV5-1 to TRBJ1-2; 11 bases match TRBD1. The germline gives CDR1 SGHRS, CDR2 YFSETQ. The CDR3 runs 15 residues. J was trimmed by 6 bases and V by 4 bases; bases with no gene match: 8. The CDR3 reads CASSPTGDRGNGYTF. Written as DNA, the CDR3 is TGCGCCAGCAGCCCGACTGGGGACAGGGGGAATGGCTACACCTTC.

The J gene is TRBJ2-1, the V gene TRBV19; 11 bases match TRBD2. This CDR3 spans 15 amino acids. V shed 6 bases and J 3 bases; nucleotides not matched to a gene: 4. The V gene's germline CDR1 is LNHDA and CDR2 SQIVND (reference sequence). The CDR3 here is CASRETSGDYNEQFF. For the CDR3, the DNA is TGTGCCAGTAGGGAGACTAGCGGGGACTACAATGAGCAGTTCTTC. Full variable domain (remainder filled in from reference TRBV19 and TRBJ2-1): DGGITQSPKYLFRKEGQNVTLSCEQNLNHDAMYWYRQDPGQGLRLIYYSQIVNDFQKGDIAEGYSVSREKKESFPLTVTSAQKNPTAFYLCASRETSGDYNEQFFGPGTRLTVL.

V usage is TRBV29-1 and J usage is TRBJ1-1, with unresolved D. Germline lookup yields CDR1 SQVTM and CDR2 ANQGSEA. Trimming took off 2 bases at V and 11 bases at J, with 9 bases between the two ends. The CDR3 contains 10 residues. CDR3 sequence (DNA): TGCAGCGTTGAACCTTCCGTTGCTTTCTTT. Amino acids: CSVEPSVAFF.

This chain joins TRBV3-1 (or the pseudogene TRBV3-2) and TRBJ2-5, with 8 bases lining up with TRBD1. This CDR3 comprises 16 residues. Trimming cost V 4 bases and J 2 bases; bases outside gene matches: 9. Germline CDR1 is LGHDT and CDR2 is YNNKEL (reference sequence). The CDR3 reads CASSPGQTGVQETQYF. DNA of the CDR3: TGTGCCAGCAGCCCAGGCCAGACAGGGGTGCAAGAGACCCAGTACTTC.

This sequence joins TRBV11-2 and TRBJ2-1, with 10 bases lining up with TRBD2. This CDR3 comprises 16 residues. CDR1 is SGHAT, CDR2 FQNNGV, per germline. V was pared by 2 bases and J by 3 bases, with 4 bases of the junction left unmatched. As DNA, the CDR3 is TGTGCCAGCAGCTTATTAGCGGGGGGATTCTACAATGAGCAGTTCTTC. Residues: CASSLLAGGFYNEQFF.

J is TRBJ1-2 and V is TRBV2; unclear D gene. The CDR3 contains 13 residues. Germline lookup yields CDR1 SNHLY and CDR2 FYNNEI. V was shortened by 4 bases and J by 7 bases, with 13 bases between the two germline ends. The DNA of the CDR3 is TGTGCCAGCAGTGGATTCTTGGAGGGTGGCTACACCTTC. This gives the protein CASSGFLEGGYTF.

V is TRBV12-5 and J is TRBJ2-1; a possible D gene is TRBD2 (6 bases). V dropped 6 bases and J dropped 9 bases, with 12 bases sitting between them. The germline CDR1 and CDR2 sequences are LGHNT and FRNRAP. CDR3 size: 12 residues. The CDR3 nucleotides are TGTGCTAGTGGCAAGGGACTGGTTGAGCAGTTCTTC. Protein sequence: CASGKGLVEQFF.

V and J are TRBV27 and TRBJ2-2; 8 nucleotides line up with TRBD2. Germline V gene data show CDR1 as MNHEY and CDR2 as SMNVEV (reference sequence). V was clipped by 3 bases and J by 7 bases; unmatched bases: 7. The CDR3 has 15 amino acids. CDR3 region: CASSLGAGVFGELFF. CDR3 DNA sequence: TGTGCCAGCAGTTTGGGAGCGGGGGTGTTCGGGGAGCTGTTTTTT.

V is TRBV10-3 and J is TRBJ1-1, with a weak D call TRBD1 (6 bases). V gave up 4 bases and J gave up 2 bases, with 8 bases separating them. CDR3 length equals 13 residues. CDR1 and CDR2 from the germline V gene are ENHRY and SYGVKD. CDR3 residues: CAISVQGNTEAFF. The CDR3 nucleotides read TGTGCCATCAGTGTACAGGGAAACACTGAAGCTTTCTTT.

The V and J genes are TRBV24-1 and TRBJ1-5; D ambiguous. The CDR3 is 14 residues long. Germline CDR1 is KGHDR and CDR2 is SFDVKD. The ends were cut back, 2 bases at V and 7 bases at J, with 11 bases in the middle. CDR3 DNA: TGTGCCACCAGTGATTCGGGGAGAGAACAGCCCCAGCATTTT. The encoded protein is CATSDSGREQPQHF.

The V gene is TRBV5-1, the J gene TRBJ1-1; 9 bases align to TRBD1. Per the germline V gene, CDR1 is SGHRS and CDR2 is YFSETQ. The CDR3 spans 14 residues. V lost 2 bases to trimming and J lost 5 bases; unmatched junction nucleotides: 4. CDR3 amino acids: CASSLNRGRTEAFF. The DNA of the CDR3 is TGCGCCAGCAGCTTAAACAGGGGGCGGACTGAAGCTTTCTTT.

This chain connects TRBV27 to TRBJ1-6; the D is unclear. The CDR3 is 13 residues long. The germline gives CDR1 MNHEY, CDR2 SMNVEV (reference sequence). The germline V and J ends were trimmed by 4 bases and 8 bases, with 9 bases remaining between them. CDR3 in amino acids: CASSYRPDSPLHF. In DNA form, the CDR3 reads TGTGCCAGCAGTTACCGTCCAGATTCACCCCTCCACTTT.

This sequence joins TRBV5-1 and TRBJ2-3; TRBD1 matches at 9 bases. Germline-derived CDR1 and CDR2 are SGHRS and YFSETQ. Losses at the gene ends were 1 base for V and 2 bases for J; bases not matched to a gene: 8. The CDR3 has 17 amino acids. CDR3: CASSLTGGNNPTDTQYF. Here the CDR3 DNA reads TGCGCCAGCAGCTTGACAGGGGGCAACAACCCCACAGATACGCAGTATTTT.

This clone was recorded a few times. This chain joins TRBV11-3 and TRBJ1-1; TRBD1 matches at 7 bases. Germline values: CDR1 SGHNT, CDR2 YENEEA. The V and J ends lost 1 base and 8 bases, in that order; junction bases with no gene match: 4. The CDR3 has 13 residues. The CDR3, as DNA: TGTGCCAGCAGCTTAGGTAGGGACAGAGAAGCTTTCTTT. It specifies CASSLGRDREAFF.

This chain connects TRBV3-1 (or the pseudogene TRBV3-2) to TRBJ2-7; D not resolved. The germline CDR1 and CDR2 sequences are LGHDT and YNNKEL (reference sequence). The V end was cut by 1 base, the J end by 4 bases, with 2 bases between. CDR3 size: 11 residues. As DNA, the CDR3 is TGTGCCAGCAGCCAAGCTTACGAGCAGTACTTC. Amino acids: CASSQAYEQYF.

This chain connects TRBV2 to TRBJ2-2; possibly TRBD2 for D (5 bases). Deletions cut 2 bases from V and 4 bases from J, with 8 bases between. The V gene's germline CDR1 is SNHLY and CDR2 FYNNEI. This CDR3 spans 14 amino acids. In DNA, the CDR3 is TGTGCCAGCAGTGAACTCGGGGTCACCGGGGAGCTGTTTTTT. This encodes CASSELGVTGELFF.

This clone is judged medium-sized. The V and J genes are TRBV9 and TRBJ1-1; TRBD1 aligns across 8 bases. Trimming removed 1 base from V and 6 bases from J; junction bases left unmatched: 5. There are 14 residues in the CDR3. Germline V gene data show CDR1 as SGDLS and CDR2 as YYNGEE. The CDR3 sequence: CASSVTYRGAEAFF. Written as DNA, the CDR3 is TGTGCCAGCAGCGTAACTTACAGGGGGGCTGAAGCTTTCTTT.